Following are 19 T cell receptor beta chains from one sample sequenced in a study of long-term antiretroviral therapy in people with HIV. A v3.0 immunoSEQ assay was performed at survey level. TCRdb's copy holds only in-frame clones and misses some; the assay was immunoSEQ multiplex PCR. The table lists more than 15,000 clones, roughly 94% of them singletons, with roughly 4.2% in the top ten. Sequences were derived from unsorted PBMCs, sampled about 6 years after starting antiretroviral therapy. The receptors here all came from a woman in her fifties or sixties with HIV.

The CDR3 DNA reads as TGTGCCAGCAGCTCCTCAGGGGAGCAGTACTTC. This encodes CASSSSGEQYF. The chain carries TRBV7-8 and TRBJ2-7; TRBD1 is a possible D gene (5 bases). Germline lookup yields CDR1 SGHVS and CDR2 FQNEAQ. The CDR3 runs 11 residues. With 4 bases removed from V and 7 bases from J, the gap between germline ends came to 8 bases.

The chain carries TRBV5-1 and TRBJ1-1; 7 nucleotides line up with TRBD1. V lost 4 bases, J lost 1 base, and 10 bases stayed unmatched. Germline V gene data show CDR1 as SGHRS and CDR2 as YFSETQ. This CDR3 is built from 16 residues. The CDR3 reads CASSITGTVANTEAFF. In DNA, the CDR3 is TGCGCCAGCAGCATAACCGGGACAGTGGCGAACACTGAAGCTTTCTTT.

The chain combines TRBV18 with TRBJ2-7; D gene unclear. V gave up 2 bases and J gave up 2 bases, with 7 bases separating them. Germline V CDR1 and CDR2: KGHSH, LQKENI. The CDR3 loop spans 13 amino acids. The CDR3 nucleotides read TGTGCCAGCTCACCAGGAGTCCCCTACGAGCAGTACTTC. It specifies CASSPGVPYEQYF.

V is TRBV10-3 and J is TRBJ2-2; D is unresolved. V gave up 0 bases and J gave up 2 bases, with 4 bases separating them. This CDR3 has 14 amino acids. Looked up from germline, CDR1 is ENHRY and CDR2 is SYGVKD. CDR3 loop: CAISESSNTGELFF. In DNA form, the CDR3 reads TGTGCCATCAGTGAGTCATCTAACACCGGGGAGCTGTTTTTT.

The J gene is TRBJ2-7, the V gene TRBV10-3; a weak D match, TRBD1 (6 bases). The germline V and J ends were trimmed by 3 bases and 4 bases, with 22 bases remaining between them. The CDR3 consists of 17 residues. Looked up from germline, CDR1 is ENHRY and CDR2 is SYGVKD. CDR3 DNA sequence: TGTGCCATCAGTGACCAAACCGGGACATCCACACCTTACGAGCAGTACTTC. It encodes CAISDQTGTSTPYEQYF.

This clone was observed once. V is TRBV27 and J is TRBJ2-1; 8 positions agree with TRBD2. Looked up from germline, CDR1 is MNHEY and CDR2 is SMNVEV (reference sequence). J gave up 4 bases and V 7 bases, and 6 bases lay outside the gene matches. CDR3 length: 14 residues. This CDR3 is CASIPGRGYNEQFF. DNA for the CDR3: TGTGCCAGCATCCCCGGGAGGGGATACAATGAGCAGTTCTTC.

This clone came up once. The chain carries TRBV27 and TRBJ2-7; tentatively, D is TRBD2 (6 bases). CDR3 size: 18 residues. The germline CDR1 and CDR2 sequences are MNHEY and SMNVEV (reference sequence). With 3 bases removed from V and 2 bases from J, the gap between germline ends came to 23 bases. The CDR3 reads CASSFLMASPGGPYEQYF. The CDR3, as DNA: TGTGCCAGCAGTTTCCTAATGGCGAGTCCCGGGGGTCCCTACGAGCAGTACTTC.

The gene calls are TRBV20-1 and TRBJ2-7; unclear D gene. Germline CDR1 is DFQATT and CDR2 is SNEGSKA (reference sequence). V was trimmed by 3 bases and J by 2 bases, leaving 5 bases between them. CDR3 size: 11 residues. CDR3 in DNA: TGCAGTGCTAGGGCAGCCTACGAGCAGTACTTC. Translated: CSARAAYEQYF.

The chain joins TRBV19 to TRBJ1-1; 9 bases map to TRBD1. Germline V gene data show CDR1 as LNHDA and CDR2 as SQIVND (reference sequence). The CDR3 extends over 14 amino acids. V lost 6 bases and J lost 5; bases outside the gene matches: 7. CDR3: CASSYRGRNTEAFF. CDR3 DNA: TGTGCCAGTAGCTACAGGGGGCGAAATACTGAAGCTTTCTTT.

J is TRBJ1-1 and V is TRBV27; D gene unclear. Germline CDR1 and CDR2: MNHEY and SMNVEV (reference sequence). The V gene lost 3 bases and the J gene lost 5 bases, with 10 bases spanning the gap. CDR3 size: 13 residues. For the CDR3, the DNA is TGTGCCAGCAGTTTGGGCGCGGGAACTGAAGCTTTCTTT. It specifies CASSLGAGTEAFF.

This chain uses TRBV11-3 with TRBJ2-1; 12 nucleotides align to TRBD1. Germline lookup yields CDR1 SGHNT and CDR2 YENEEA. The CDR3 has 16 residues. With 1 base clipped from V and 8 bases from J, the junction kept 6 bases outside the gene matches. CDR3 nucleotides: TGTGCCAGCAGCTTAGGGGGGACAGGGGGCGTCTATGAGCAGTTCTTC. This sequence encodes CASSLGGTGGVYEQFF.

V gene TRBV5-5 combines with J gene TRBJ2-7, with unresolved D. V dropped 3 bases and J dropped 0 bases, with 16 bases sitting between them. The CDR3 contains 16 residues. CDR1 and CDR2 (germline): SGHKS, YYEKEE (reference sequence). CDR3 DNA: TGTGCCAGCAGCTCACGCGACGGACCGTTCTCCTACGAGCAGTACTTC. Its translation: CASSSRDGPFSYEQYF.

The chain recombines TRBV27 with TRBJ2-1, with D perhaps assigned TRBD1 or TRBD2 (6 bases each). The V and J ends lost 4 bases and 7 bases respectively, with 23 bases between them. CDR1 and CDR2 from the germline V gene are MNHEY and SMNVEV (reference sequence). CDR3 length: 17 amino acids. The CDR3 region has the DNA TGTGCCAGCAGTTCTCCGCGGGACATAGGTGTTCCAAATGAGCAGTTCTTC. Amino acids: CASSSPRDIGVPNEQFF.

This chain connects TRBV7-6 to TRBJ2-2; tentatively, D is TRBD1 (6 bases). The V end lost 5 bases, the J end lost 2 bases, and 15 bases lay between the germline ends. CDR3 length: 16 amino acids. Looked up from germline, CDR1 is SGHVS and CDR2 is FNYEAQ. CDR3 nucleotide sequence: TGTGCCAGCAGCCTCTCGGACAGCCGCAACACCGGGGAGCTGTTTTTT. This sequence encodes CASSLSDSRNTGELFF.

The rearrangement uses TRBV9 and TRBJ2-7, with D unresolved. The V end lost 1 base, the J end lost 7 bases, and 12 bases lay between the germline ends. The CDR3 length is 13 residues. The germline V gene has CDR1 SGDLS and CDR2 YYNGEE. The CDR3 spells CASSVQMAGEQYF. The CDR3 DNA follows: TGTGCCAGCAGCGTACAGATGGCCGGGGAGCAGTACTTC.

This clone has just one count. The chain links TRBV11-2 to TRBJ2-1; 10 nucleotides match TRBD2. The V gene's germline CDR1 is SGHAT and CDR2 FQNNGV. Losses at the gene ends were 2 bases for V and 6 bases for J; bases not matched to a gene: 4. This CDR3 is built from 15 residues. CDR3 DNA sequence: TGTGCCAGCAGCTTACTCCTAGCGGGAGCCAATGAGCAGTTCTTC. It encodes CASSLLLAGANEQFF.

V gene TRBV6-7 combines with J gene TRBJ1-3, with a tentative D call TRBD1 (6 bases). TRBV6-7 is recorded as an ORF, its role being uncertain. V lost 4 bases to trimming and J lost 3 bases, with 13 bases between them. This CDR3 comprises 15 residues. This CDR3 reads CASSSLTGFGNTIYF. Here the CDR3 DNA reads TGTGCCAGCAGTTCCCTCACAGGGTTTGGAAACACCATATATTTT.

The V and J genes are TRBV27 and TRBJ2-3; 12 bases line up with TRBD1. Per germline, CDR1 MNHEY and CDR2 SMNVEV (reference sequence). The CDR3 is 17 residues long. The V segment lost 2 bases and the J segment 1 base; nucleotides outside the gene matches: 4. CDR3 sequence (DNA): TGTGCCAGCAGTTTAAGAGGGACAGGGGGCCGCACAGATACGCAGTATTTT. This encodes CASSLRGTGGRTDTQYF.

The chain recombines TRBV29-1 with TRBJ2-3; D might be TRBD2 (6 bases). The CDR3 totals 13 residues. The V gene's germline CDR1 is SQVTM and CDR2 ANQGSEA. Trimming took off 5 bases at V and 3 bases at J, with 12 bases between the two ends. The CDR3 protein is CSVNGRFTDTQYF. CDR3 bases: TGCAGCGTTAACGGGAGATTTACAGATACGCAGTATTTT.